Here is one T cell receptor (beta chain) with its context. Its antigen is as yet unknown. Baseline, cycle 4 day 1, and cycle 7 day 1 were the blood sampling points. The data are from a study of OX40 agonist ivuxolimab in advanced cancers. Looking at the study overall: Every patient in dose escalation had hepatocellular carcinoma, melanoma, renal cell or head and neck cancer. Study-level results: Circulating CD4+ and CD8+ T cells showed clonal expansion by week 6 at 0.1 to 3.0 mg/kg. CD8+ T cells averaged more expanded clones than CD4+.

Libraries were prepared by immunoSEQ multiplex PCR; TCRdb keeps only in-frame clonotypes and omits some of them. The table has nearly 95,000 clones, approximately 94% seen once. Germline assignment: CDR1 MNHNY and CDR2 SVGAGI (reference sequence). This CDR3 is built from 13 residues. Trimming took 4 bases from V and 7 from J, leaving 11 bases between them. This sequence was found in an adult with an advanced solid tumor such as melanoma, head and neck, liver or kidney cancer. J is TRBJ1-5 and V is TRBV6-6; D remains unclear. The specimen was CD4+ or CD8+ T cells sorted from blood, collected in a trial of the OX40 agonist ivuxolimab. The CDR3 region has the DNA TGTGCCAGCAGTTTATTGGGTGACCAGCCCCAGCATTTT. Translating gives CASSLLGDQPQHF.